This TCR beta chain derives from a study of blood T cell repertoires in COVID-19. Overall study: Sources were T cells, B-cell-depleted T cells, or PBMCs; the material itself was cDNA or gDNA.

Turning to this clone: Within the sample, other DNA sequences also encode this same CDR3.

Using immunoSEQ multiplex PCR, the repertoire was profiled, and TCRdb retains in-frame clones only, with some absent. The table includes 200,000 to 250,000 clones, about 80% detected once. Trimming shortened V by 3 bases and J by 2 bases, and 11 bases separated the two germline ends. CDR3 length: 15 residues. The germline V gene has CDR1 SGHAT and CDR2 FQNNGV. Categorization into cohorts depended on clinical history that participants reported. Sequencing was carried out using PBMCs or T cells enriched from blood (not recorded which). The TCR was taken from a woman between 40 and 50 years old with acute COVID-19. The V gene is TRBV11-2, the J gene TRBJ1-3; D unresolved. CDR3 sequence (DNA): TGTGCCAGCAGCTTGGGAGGAGGTACTGGAAACACCATATATTTT. Protein product: CASSLGGGTGNTIYF.